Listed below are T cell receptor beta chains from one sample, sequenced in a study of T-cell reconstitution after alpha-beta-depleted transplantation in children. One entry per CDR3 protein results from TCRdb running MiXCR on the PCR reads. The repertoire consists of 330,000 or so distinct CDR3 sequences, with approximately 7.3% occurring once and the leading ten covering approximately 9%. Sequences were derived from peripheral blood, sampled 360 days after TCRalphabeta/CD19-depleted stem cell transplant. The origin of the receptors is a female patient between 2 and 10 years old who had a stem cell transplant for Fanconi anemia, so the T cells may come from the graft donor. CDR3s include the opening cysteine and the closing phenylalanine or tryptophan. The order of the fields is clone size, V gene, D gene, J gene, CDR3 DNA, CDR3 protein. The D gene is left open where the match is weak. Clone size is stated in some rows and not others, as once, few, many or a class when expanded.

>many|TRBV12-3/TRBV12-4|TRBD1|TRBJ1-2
TGTGCCAGCAGTTTGGACAGGAGCTACGGCTACACCTTC
CASSLDRSYGYTF
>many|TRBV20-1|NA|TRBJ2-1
TGCAGTGCTGAAGACAGCGTCCAGGGTAATGAGCAGTTCTTC
CSAEDSVQGNEQFF
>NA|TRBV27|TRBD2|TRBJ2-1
TGTGCCAGCAGTTTTGCCCTAGCGGGAGGTAGCGAGCAGTTCTTC
CASSFALAGGSEQFF
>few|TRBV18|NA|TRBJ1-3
TGTGCCAGCTCGCCGGGACAAGGAAACACCATATATTTT
CASSPGQGNTIYF
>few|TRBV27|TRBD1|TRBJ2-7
TGTGCCAGCAGTTTTACCACAGGGGTAGTTAAGTACGAGCAGTACTTC
CASSFTTGVVKYEQYF
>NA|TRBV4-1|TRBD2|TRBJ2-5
TGCGCCAGCAGCCACTCGCGGGAGCTCGGGGAGACCCAGTACTTC
CASSHSRELGETQYF
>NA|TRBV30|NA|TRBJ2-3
TGTGCCTGGAGTTCCGGCGGTCTAGATACGCAGTATTTT
CAWSSGGLDTQYF
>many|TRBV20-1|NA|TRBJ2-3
TGCAGTGCCAGAGGGGGGGGGTACACAGATACGCAGTATTTT
CSARGGGYTDTQYF
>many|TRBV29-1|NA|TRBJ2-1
TGCAGCGTTGGGGTTGAGCAGTTCTTC
CSVGVEQFF
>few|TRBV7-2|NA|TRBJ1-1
TGTGCCAGCAGCTTGATCAGGGGCCCTCTTTTCTTT
CASSLIRGPLFF
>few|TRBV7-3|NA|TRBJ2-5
TGTGCCAGCAGCTTAACGGCGGGACCCCAAGAGACCCAGTACTTC
CASSLTAGPQETQYF
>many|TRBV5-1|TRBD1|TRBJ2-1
TGCGCCAGCAGCCCAGGAGACAGGGGAAGCTCCTACAATGAGCAGTTCTTC
CASSPGDRGSSYNEQFF
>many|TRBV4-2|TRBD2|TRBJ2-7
TGTGCCAGCAGCCAAGAATGGGGAAGCGGGACCGAGCAGTACTTC
CASSQEWGSGTEQYF
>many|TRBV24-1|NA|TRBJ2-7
TGTGCCACCAGTGATTTTCCTGCCTCCTACGAGCAGTACTTC
CATSDFPASYEQYF
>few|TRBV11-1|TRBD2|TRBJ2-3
TGTGCCAGCAGCTTACTCGCTGTGACTAGCGGGAGTAAGAGGACAGATACGCAGTATTTT
CASSLLAVTSGSKRTDTQYF
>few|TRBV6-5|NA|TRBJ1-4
TGTGCCAGCAGTTATGTGGGGGGTAATGAAAAACTGTTTTTT
CASSYVGGNEKLFF
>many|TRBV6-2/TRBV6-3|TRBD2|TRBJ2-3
TGTGCCAGCAGTTGGGAATCCAGCGGGGCTAGCACAGATACGCAGTATTTT
CASSWESSGASTDTQYF
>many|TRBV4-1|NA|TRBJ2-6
TGCGCCAGCAGCCAAGACAGGGGCACTGGGGCCAACGTCCTGACTTTC
CASSQDRGTGANVLTF
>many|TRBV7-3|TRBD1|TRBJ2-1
TGTGCCAGCAGCCGAACAGGGGGCGGTTACAATGAGCAGTTCTTC
CASSRTGGGYNEQFF
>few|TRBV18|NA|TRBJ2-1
TGTGCCAGCTCACCACTAGGTCCTATTTGGCCGTACAATGAGCAGTTCTTC
CASSPLGPIWPYNEQFF
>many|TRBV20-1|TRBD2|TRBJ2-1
TGCAGTGCTAGAGTCCTACTAGCGGGAGCGGGTGAGCAGTTCTTC
CSARVLLAGAGEQFF
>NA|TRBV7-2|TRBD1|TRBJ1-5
TGTGCCAGCAGCTTAGTGGGTCGAGGGGGCGGTCAGCCCCAGCATTTT
CASSLVGRGGGQPQHF
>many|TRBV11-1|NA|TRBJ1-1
TGTGCCAGCAGCTTTATAGCGACGGCTGAAGCTTTCTTT
CASSFIATAEAFF
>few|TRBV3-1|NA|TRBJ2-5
TGTGCCAGCAGCCAAGGTGCGCCAGAAGAGACCCAGTACTTC
CASSQGAPEETQYF
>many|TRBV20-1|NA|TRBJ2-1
TGCAGTGTCACCGGAACTAAAGGGAGTCAAAATGAGCAGTTCTTC
CSVTGTKGSQNEQFF
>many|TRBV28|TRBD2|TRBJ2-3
TGTGCCAGCAGTTTATGGCGATGGGGAGGACTAGCGGGAGGAAAAGATACGCAGTATTTT
CASSLWRWGGLAGGKDTQYF
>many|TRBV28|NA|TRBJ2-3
TGTGCCAGCAGTTTCTCTTTGGACTTAGACACAGATACGCAGTATTTT
CASSFSLDLDTDTQYF
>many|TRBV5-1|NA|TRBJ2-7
TGCGCCAGCAGCTCCTACAAAGACCCCTACGAGCAGTACTTC
CASSSYKDPYEQYF
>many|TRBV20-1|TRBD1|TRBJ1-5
TGCAGTGCTAGAGATATGATCAGGGGACAGGATCAGCCCCAGCATTTT
CSARDMIRGQDQPQHF
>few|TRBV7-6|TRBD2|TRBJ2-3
TGTGCCAGCAGCTTAGGCCCCTGGGCTAGCGGGGGCACAGATACGCAGTATTTT
CASSLGPWASGGTDTQYF
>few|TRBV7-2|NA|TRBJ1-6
TGTGCCAGCAGCTTAGTGGGGGGGGGAGGAGGACCCCTCCACTTT
CASSLVGGGGGPLHF
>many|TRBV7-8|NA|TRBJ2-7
TGTGCCAGCAGCTCGTTGACAGGGAGGTACGAGCAGTACTTC
CASSSLTGRYEQYF
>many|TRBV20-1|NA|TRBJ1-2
TGCAGTGCTAGCAGGGTTTGGAGTGGCTACACCTTC
CSASRVWSGYTF
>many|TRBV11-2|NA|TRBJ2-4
TGTGCCAGCAGCTTAGTCCTGGGGAATAAAAACATTCAGTACTTC
CASSLVLGNKNIQYF
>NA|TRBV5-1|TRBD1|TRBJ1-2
TGCGCCAGCAGCGAACCGGGACAGGGAGCCTATGGCTACACCTTC
CASSEPGQGAYGYTF
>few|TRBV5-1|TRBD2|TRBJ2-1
TGCGCCAGCAGCTCCCCGGGGGGGAGAGGCTCCTACAATGAGCAGTTCTTC
CASSSPGGRGSYNEQFF
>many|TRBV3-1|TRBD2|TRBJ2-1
TGTGCCAGCAGCCCCTGGACTAGCGGGGGGGACGAGCAGTTCTTC
CASSPWTSGGDEQFF
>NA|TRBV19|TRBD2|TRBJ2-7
TGTGCCAGTAGCACAGTCGGCCTGGGACTAGCGCCCTACGAGCAGTACTTC
CASSTVGLGLAPYEQYF
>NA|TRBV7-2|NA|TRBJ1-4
TGTGCCAGCAGCTTCGGGCGGAAGAATGAAAAACTGTTTTTT
CASSFGRKNEKLFF
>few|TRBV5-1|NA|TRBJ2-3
TGCGCCAGCAGCTGGGTAACCGGGCCCTCAAAAGGTGGAGATACGCAGTATTTT
CASSWVTGPSKGGDTQYF
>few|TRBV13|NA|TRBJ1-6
TGTGCCAGCAGCCTACAGGGCCGCAATTCACCCCTCCACTTT
CASSLQGRNSPLHF
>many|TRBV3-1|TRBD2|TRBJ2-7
TGTGCCAGCAGCCCTAGCGGGACATCCGAGCAGTACTTC
CASSPSGTSEQYF